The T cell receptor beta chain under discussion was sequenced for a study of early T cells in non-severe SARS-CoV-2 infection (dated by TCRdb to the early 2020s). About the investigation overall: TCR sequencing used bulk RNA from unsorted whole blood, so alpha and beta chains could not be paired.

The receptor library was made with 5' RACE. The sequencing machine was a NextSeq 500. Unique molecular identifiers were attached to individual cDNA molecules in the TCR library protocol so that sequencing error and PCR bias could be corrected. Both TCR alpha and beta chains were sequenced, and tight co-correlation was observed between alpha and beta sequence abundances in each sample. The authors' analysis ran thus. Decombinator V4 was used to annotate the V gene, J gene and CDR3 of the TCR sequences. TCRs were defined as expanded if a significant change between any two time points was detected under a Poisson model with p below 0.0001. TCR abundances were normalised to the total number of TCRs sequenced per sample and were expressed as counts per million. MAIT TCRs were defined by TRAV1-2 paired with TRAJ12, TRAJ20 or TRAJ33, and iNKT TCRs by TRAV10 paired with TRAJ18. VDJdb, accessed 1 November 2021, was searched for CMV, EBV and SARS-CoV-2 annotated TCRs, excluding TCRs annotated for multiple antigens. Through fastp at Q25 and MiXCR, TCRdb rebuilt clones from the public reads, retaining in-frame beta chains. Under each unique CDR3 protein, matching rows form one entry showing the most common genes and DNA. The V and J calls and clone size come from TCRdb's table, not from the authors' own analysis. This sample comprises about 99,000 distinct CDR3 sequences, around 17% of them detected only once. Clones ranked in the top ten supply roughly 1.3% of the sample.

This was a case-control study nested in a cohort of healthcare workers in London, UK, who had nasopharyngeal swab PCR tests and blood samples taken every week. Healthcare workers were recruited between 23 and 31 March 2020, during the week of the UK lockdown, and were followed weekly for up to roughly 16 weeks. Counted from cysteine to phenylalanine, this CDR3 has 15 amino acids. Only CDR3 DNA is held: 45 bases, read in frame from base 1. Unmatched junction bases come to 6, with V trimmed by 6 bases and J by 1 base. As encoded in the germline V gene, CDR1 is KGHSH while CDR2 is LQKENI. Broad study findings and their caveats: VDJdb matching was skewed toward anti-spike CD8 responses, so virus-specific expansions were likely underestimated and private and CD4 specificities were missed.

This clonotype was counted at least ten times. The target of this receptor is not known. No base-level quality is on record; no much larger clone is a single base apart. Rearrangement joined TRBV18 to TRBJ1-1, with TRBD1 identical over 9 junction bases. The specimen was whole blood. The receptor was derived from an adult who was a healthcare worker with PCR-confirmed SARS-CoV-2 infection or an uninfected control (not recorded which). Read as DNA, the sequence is TGTGCCAGCTCGCTCGGGACAGGGACGAACACTGAAGCTTTCTTT. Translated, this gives CASSLGTGTNTEAFF.